This T cell receptor beta chain came from a study of blood T cell repertoires in COVID-19. Study-wide context: The United States, Italy and Spain were the sources of the acute and convalescent COVID-19 samples. PBMCs, B-cell-depleted T cells, or T cells were the source of the cDNA or gDNA that made up the material.

The CDR3 totals 17 residues. CDR1 SGHRS and CDR2 YFSETQ come from the germline V gene. The ends lost 4 bases at V and 0 bases at J; junction bases unmatched: 13. In the source study's methods: For nucleated cells, counts were estimated from reference gene primer amplification. Data came from immunoSEQ multiplex PCR; TCRdb stores just in-frame clones and leaves some out. The DNA was the basis for D and trimming; V, J and clone size are from that table. This repertoire shows under 30,000 clones, 85% to 90% found once; its top ten account for approximately 16%. The chain joins TRBV5-1 to TRBJ2-7; TRBD2 agrees at 7 bases. The sequence derives from an older man with acute or convalescent COVID-19. Input material: peripheral blood. The CDR3 nucleotides are TGCGCCAGCAGCCCGTTGGCAGGGACTACTAGCTCCTACGAGCAGTACTTC. It is translated as CASSPLAGTTSSYEQYF. Using reference TRBV5-1 and TRBJ2-7 for the parts outside the CDR3, the full variable domain is KAGVTQTPRYLIKTRGQQVTLSCSPISGHRSVSWYQQTPGQGLQFLFEYFSETQRNKGNFPGRFSGRQFSNSRSEMNVSTLELGDSALYLCASSPLAGTTSSYEQYFGPGTRLTVT.